This section outlines one T cell receptor (beta chain) sequence together with its context. Ages ranged from roughly 18 to 100 years, with residence in about two dozen US areas. Clones were sequenced by immunoSEQ multiplex PCR, and TCRdb holds only the in-frame ones, with some missing. The sample lists hundreds of thousands of clones, more than 75% occurring once. This CDR3 comprises 17 residues. Trimming at V came to 1 base and at J to 0 bases, leaving 8 bases not matched to a gene. CDR1 is KGHSH, CDR2 LQKENI, per germline. This sample stems from a study of blood T cell repertoires in COVID-19. This receptor was taken from a man in his forties in a cohort exposed to, infected with or recovered from COVID-19 (not recorded which). The chain combines TRBV18 with TRBJ1-1, with 7 bases aligning to TRBD1. The sample consisted of PBMCs or T cells enriched from blood (not recorded which). CDR3 sequence reads: CASSPRITGALNTEAFF. The CDR3 region has the DNA TGTGCCAGCTCACCACGGATAACAGGGGCCCTGAACACTGAAGCTTTCTTT.